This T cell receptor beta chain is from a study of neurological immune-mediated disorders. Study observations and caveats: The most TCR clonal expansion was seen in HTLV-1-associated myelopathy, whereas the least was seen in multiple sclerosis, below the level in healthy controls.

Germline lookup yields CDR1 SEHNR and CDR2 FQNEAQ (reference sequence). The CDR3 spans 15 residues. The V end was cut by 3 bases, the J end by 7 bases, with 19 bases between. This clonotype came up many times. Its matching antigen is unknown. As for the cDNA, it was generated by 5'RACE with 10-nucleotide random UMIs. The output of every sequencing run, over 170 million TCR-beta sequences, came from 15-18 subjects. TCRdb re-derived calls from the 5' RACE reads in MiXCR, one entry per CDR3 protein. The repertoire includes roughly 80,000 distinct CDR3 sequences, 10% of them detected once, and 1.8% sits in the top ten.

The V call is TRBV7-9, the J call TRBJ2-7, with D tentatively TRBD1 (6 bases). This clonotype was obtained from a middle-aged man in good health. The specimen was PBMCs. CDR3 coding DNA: TGTGCCAGCAGCTTTGGTGAAGACGGGACAACAGAGCAGTACTTC. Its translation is CASSFGEDGTTEQYF.